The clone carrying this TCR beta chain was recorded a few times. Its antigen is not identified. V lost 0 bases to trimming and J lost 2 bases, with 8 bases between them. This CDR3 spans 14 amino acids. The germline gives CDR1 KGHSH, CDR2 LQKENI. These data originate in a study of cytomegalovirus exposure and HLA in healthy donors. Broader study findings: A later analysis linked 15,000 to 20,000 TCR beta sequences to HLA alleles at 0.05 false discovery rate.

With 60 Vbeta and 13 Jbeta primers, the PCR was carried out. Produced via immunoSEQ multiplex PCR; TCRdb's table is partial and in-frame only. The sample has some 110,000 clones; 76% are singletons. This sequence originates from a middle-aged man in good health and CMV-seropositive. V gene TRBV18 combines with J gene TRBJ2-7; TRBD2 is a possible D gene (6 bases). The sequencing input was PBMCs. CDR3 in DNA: TGTGCCAGCTCACCACCGCGGGAACCCTACGAGCAGTACTTC. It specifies CASSPPREPYEQYF.